Reported below is one T cell receptor beta chain. Germline loops: CDR1 ENHRY, CDR2 SYGVKD. Trimming pared 10 bases from V and 2 bases from J, leaving 12 bases between. This CDR3 has 12 residues. This table comes from immunoSEQ multiplex PCR, and its TCRdb copy is limited to in-frame clones, with some not included. The sample holds roughly 71,000 clones, about three quarters seen once. The sample originates from a study of OX40 agonist ivuxolimab in advanced cancers. The gene calls are TRBV10-3 and TRBJ2-7, with D unresolved. The specimen was CD4+ or CD8+ T cells sorted from blood, collected in a trial of the OX40 agonist ivuxolimab. The receptor's source is an adult with an advanced solid tumor such as melanoma, head and neck, liver or kidney cancer. For the CDR3, the DNA is TGTGCCACCAGAGCAGCCACCTACGAGCAGTACTTC. It is translated as CATRAATYEQYF.